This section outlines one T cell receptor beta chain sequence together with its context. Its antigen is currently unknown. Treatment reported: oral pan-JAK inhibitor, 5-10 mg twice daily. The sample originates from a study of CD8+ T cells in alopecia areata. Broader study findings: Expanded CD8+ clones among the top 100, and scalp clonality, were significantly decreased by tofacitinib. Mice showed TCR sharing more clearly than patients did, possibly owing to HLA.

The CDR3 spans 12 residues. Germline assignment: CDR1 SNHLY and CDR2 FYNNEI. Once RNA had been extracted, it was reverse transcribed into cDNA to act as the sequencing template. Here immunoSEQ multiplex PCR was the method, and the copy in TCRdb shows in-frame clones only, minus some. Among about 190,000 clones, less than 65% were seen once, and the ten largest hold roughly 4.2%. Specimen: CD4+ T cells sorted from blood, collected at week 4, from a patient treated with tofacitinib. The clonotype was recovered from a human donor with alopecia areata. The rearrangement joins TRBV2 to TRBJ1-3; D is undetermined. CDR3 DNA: TGTGCTAGGAAGGGCTCTGGAAACACCATATATTTT. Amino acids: CARKGSGNTIYF.